The 21 T cell receptor beta chains below were found in one sample sequenced in a study of neurological immune-mediated disorders. TCRdb re-derived calls from the 5' RACE reads in MiXCR, one entry per CDR3 protein. Of roughly 120,000 distinct CDR3 sequences in the sample, roughly 3.2% are singletons; the top ten hold 1.3%. The specimen was PBMCs. These receptors were collected from a woman aged 25 to 39 with multiple sclerosis.

This chain links TRBV3-1 with TRBJ2-1; 14 nucleotides align to TRBD2. The V gene end was trimmed by 4 bases and the J gene end by 7 bases; junction bases not matched to a gene: 12. From germline, CDR1 is LGHDT and CDR2 YNNKEL (reference sequence). The CDR3 extends over 18 amino acids. The CDR3 DNA sequence: TGTGCCAGCAGCCGTATGACTAGCGGGGGGGCCGGAGTTAATGAGCAGTTCTTC. Protein sequence: CASSRMTSGGAGVNEQFF.

This clonotype was detected many times. The rearrangement joins TRBV6-5 to TRBJ2-3; perhaps TRBD2 as D (5 bases). Germline V gives CDR1 MNHEY, CDR2 SVGAGI. V shed 2 bases and J shed 3 bases, with 12 bases lying between them. The CDR3 is made up of 15 amino acids. The CDR3 DNA reads as TGTGCCAGCAGTTACGAGGGAGTCAGAACAGATACGCAGTATTTT. This encodes CASSYEGVRTDTQYF.

The chain links TRBV4-1 to TRBJ1-2; D is unresolved. This CDR3 is 14 amino acids long. Germline values: CDR1 MGHRA, CDR2 YSYEKL. Deletions cut 1 base from V and 8 bases from J, with 14 bases between. The CDR3 coding sequence is TGCGCCAGCAGCCAAGTTTGGGATACGACCGGCTACACCTTC. Translating gives CASSQVWDTTGYTF.

Ten or more counts support this clonotype. The chain couples TRBV13 to TRBJ1-6, with D perhaps TRBD1 (5 bases). Germline V gene sequence: CDR1 PRHDT, CDR2 FYEKMQ (reference sequence). The CDR3 has 15 residues. With 5 bases removed from V and 9 bases from J, the gap between germline ends came to 17 bases. The CDR3 loop reads CASSPWRGIGSPLHF. In nucleotides, the CDR3 is TGTGCCAGCAGCCCGTGGCGGGGGATAGGTTCACCCCTCCACTTT.

This clonotype was counted ten times or more. V usage is TRBV20-1 and J usage is TRBJ1-1; D remains unclear. V lost 0 bases and J lost 0, with 5 bases in between. The germline CDR1 and CDR2 sequences are DFQATT and SNEGSKA (reference sequence). The CDR3 runs 13 residues. In DNA, the CDR3 is TGCAGTGCTAGAGATCACCTGAACACTGAAGCTTTCTTT. Residues: CSARDHLNTEAFF.

This clonotype was found many times. The rearrangement links TRBV20-1 to TRBJ2-2, with 14 positions matching TRBD2. From germline, CDR1 is DFQATT and CDR2 SNEGSKA (reference sequence). Losses at the gene ends were 1 base for V and 4 bases for J; bases not matched to a gene: 8. This CDR3 comprises 18 residues. The chain's CDR3 is CSARAKGTSGSITGELFF. CDR3 bases: TGCAGTGCTAGAGCTAAGGGGACTAGCGGGAGTATCACCGGGGAGCTGTTTTTT.

Ten or more counts support this clonotype. This chain joins TRBV15 and TRBJ2-3; 9 nucleotides match TRBD2. Germline V gene sequence: CDR1 LNHNV, CDR2 YYDKDF (reference sequence). The CDR3 loop spans 15 amino acids. V dropped 1 base and J dropped 6; count of bases not matched to a gene: 5. CDR3: CATSRALAGLDTQYF. CDR3 nucleotides: TGTGCCACCAGCAGAGCCCTAGCGGGACTTGATACGCAGTATTTT.

This rearrangement joins TRBV2 to TRBJ2-1; D remains ambiguous. V was cut by 6 bases and J by 4 bases, with 13 bases left in between. The CDR3 has 14 amino acids. CDR1 is SNHLY, CDR2 FYNNEI, per germline. The CDR3 nucleotides are TGTGCCAGCAGACCCCGGACGTTTTACAATGAGCAGTTCTTC. It translates to CASRPRTFYNEQFF.

This clonotype was counted at least ten times. This chain connects TRBV14 to TRBJ2-7; 9 bases line up with TRBD1. CDR3 length equals 17 residues. Germline CDR1 is SGHDN and CDR2 is FVKESK. With V trimmed by 0 bases and J by 4 bases, 10 bases remained unmatched. CDR3 sequence: CASSQDPPPDRGYEQYF. CDR3 sequence (DNA): TGTGCCAGCAGCCAAGATCCACCCCCGGACAGGGGTTACGAGCAGTACTTC.

There are many counts of this clonotype. This rearrangement joins TRBV7-2 to TRBJ1-1; D is unresolved. The V end was cut by 1 base, the J end by 10 bases, with 19 bases between. This CDR3 has 15 residues. In germline, CDR1 is SGHTA, CDR2 FQGNSA. The DNA for the CDR3 is TGTGCCAGCAGCTTAGACGGAAGAACCTTGTCAGGAGCTTTCTTT. Residues: CASSLDGRTLSGAFF. The full variable domain, completed using reference TRBV7-2 and TRBJ1-1, is GAGVSQSPSNKVTEKGKDVELRCDPISGHTALYWYRQSLGQGLEFLIYFQGNSAPDKSGLPSDRFSAERTGGSVSTLTIQRTQQEDSAVYLCASSLDGRTLSGAFFGQGTRLTVV.

The table lists this clonotype with a few counts. The chain employs TRBV11-2 and TRBJ2-5; D not resolved. The CDR3 consists of 15 residues. V was clipped by 5 bases and J by 0 bases, with 13 bases between them. Germline values: CDR1 SGHAT, CDR2 FQNNGV. Here the CDR3 reads CASSPSPDYQETQYF. DNA of the CDR3: TGTGCCAGCAGCCCATCACCCGACTACCAAGAGACCCAGTACTTC. The variable domain in full, with the rest retrieved from reference TRBV11-2 and TRBJ2-5, is EAGVAQSPRYKIIEKRQSVAFWCNPISGHATLYWYQQILGQGPKLLIQFQNNGVVDDSQLPKDRFSAERLKGVDSTLKIQPAKLEDSAVYLCASSPSPDYQETQYFGPGTRLLVL.

This clonotype was seen ten or more times. The gene calls are TRBV20-1 and TRBJ1-1; a weak D match, TRBD1 (5 bases). This CDR3 spans 11 amino acids. The V end lost 5 bases, the J end lost 10 bases, and 14 bases lay between the germline ends. Germline V CDR1 and CDR2: DFQATT, SNEGSKA (reference sequence). This CDR3 reads CSAQEGAVAFF. The CDR3 DNA reads TGCAGTGCTCAAGAAGGGGCTGTAGCTTTCTTT.

This clonotype was recorded many times. V is TRBV6-2 or TRBV6-3 and J is TRBJ2-2; perhaps TRBD1 as D (5 bases). Germline V lookup: CDR1 MNHEY, CDR2 SVGEGT. The CDR3 has 13 amino acids. V was shortened by 7 bases and J by 3 bases, with 9 bases between the two germline ends. The CDR3 spells CASTSGYTGELFF. Written as DNA, the CDR3 is TGTGCCAGCACCTCAGGGTACACCGGGGAGCTGTTTTTT.

This clonotype occurred many times. The chain uses TRBV10-2 and TRBJ2-3; 8 bases fit TRBD1. Trimming took 6 bases from V and 4 from J; bases not matched to a gene: 6. Looked up from germline, CDR1 is WSHSY and CDR2 is SAAADI. There are 14 residues in the CDR3. CDR3 region: CASRDREVADTQYF. CDR3 nucleotides: TGCGCCAGCAGGGACAGGGAGGTGGCAGATACGCAGTATTTT.

Ten or more counts support this clonotype. The chain is built from TRBV20-1 and TRBJ2-1; possible D gene TRBD1, 6 bases. Germline V gene sequence: CDR1 DFQATT, CDR2 SNEGSKA (reference sequence). CDR3 size: 14 residues. V lost 2 bases and J 5 bases, leaving 13 bases between the germline ends. DNA for the CDR3: TGCAGTGCTAGATCGTTCGCAGGGGACAATGAGCAGTTCTTC. Amino acids: CSARSFAGDNEQFF.

Many counts were recorded for this clonotype. The J gene is TRBJ1-2, the V gene TRBV4-3; 9 bases map to TRBD1. CDR3 length: 14 residues. V shed 5 bases, J shed 8 bases, and the junction held 9 bases outside the gene matches. In germline, CDR1 is LGHNA, CDR2 YSLEER. Written as DNA, the CDR3 is TGCGCCAGCAGCAACCCGGGACAGGGAAGCGGCTACACCTTC. Translated, it gives CASSNPGQGSGYTF.

This clonotype showed up many times. For the CDR3, the DNA is TGTGCCAGCAGTCAGACAGGGGGTTATGAAAAACTGTTTTTT. Translating gives CASSQTGGYEKLFF. The gene calls are TRBV12-3 or TRBV12-4 and TRBJ1-4, with 9 bases matching TRBD1. This CDR3 has 14 amino acids. Trimming cost V 5 bases and J 6 bases; bases outside gene matches: 4.

At least ten counts were recorded for this clonotype. The chain uses TRBV14 and TRBJ2-1; the D is unclear. The V gene's germline CDR1 is SGHDN and CDR2 FVKESK. With 0 bases removed from V and 1 base from J, the gap between germline ends came to 13 bases. This CDR3 comprises 17 residues. The chain's CDR3 is CASSQDFGTLSYNEQFF. In nucleotides, the CDR3 is TGTGCCAGCAGCCAAGATTTCGGTACGCTATCCTACAATGAGCAGTTCTTC.

The genes are TRBV29-1 and TRBJ2-1; possible D gene TRBD2, 5 bases. Germline V CDR1 and CDR2: SQVTM, ANQGSEA. The length of the CDR3 is 15 residues. V dropped 3 bases and J dropped 2 bases, with 14 bases sitting between them. The CDR3: CSVEPSGPAYNEQFF. The CDR3 coding sequence is TGCAGCGTTGAGCCGAGCGGACCCGCCTACAATGAGCAGTTCTTC.

Ten or more counts support this clonotype. The chain uses TRBV5-1 and TRBJ1-3; 7 bases match TRBD1. Trimming cost V 1 base and J 2 bases; bases outside gene matches: 3. The CDR3 runs to 15 residues. Germline CDR1 SGHRS, CDR2 YFSETQ. In nucleotides, the CDR3 is TGCGCCAGCAGCTTGACGGGACAGCCTGGAAACACCATATATTTT. Translation gives CASSLTGQPGNTIYF.

This clonotype occurred many times. The chain combines TRBV6-5 with TRBJ2-1; TRBD2 matches at 8 bases. The germline V gene has CDR1 MNHEY and CDR2 SVGAGI. This CDR3 comprises 18 residues. Germline trimming cut 0 bases from V and 10 bases from J; bases unmatched to any gene: 17. The CDR3 nucleotides read TGTGCCAGCAGTTACTCACTTTTTTTAGGGTTGGCGGGAGGCGAGCAGTTCTTC. This encodes CASSYSLFLGLAGGEQFF.